This T cell receptor beta chain was documented in a study of glioma-infiltrating T cells. The germline CDR1 and CDR2 sequences are LGHNT and FRNRAP. The CDR3 spans 15 residues. V dropped 6 bases and J dropped 4 bases, with 13 bases sitting between them. This clonotype has a handful of counts. TCR alpha and beta CDR3 regions were amplified from RNA using iRepertoire nested multiplex PCR. One entry per CDR3 protein, called by TCRdb with MiXCR from the multiplex PCR reads. The table lists under 200,000 distinct CDR3 sequences, roughly a third of them singletons. The rearrangement links TRBV12-5 to TRBJ2-6; D is perhaps TRBD1 (5 bases). The sequenced material came from glioma tissue, nonneoplastic brain tissue, or PBMCs (not recorded which). The sequence was obtained from a human donor with low-grade glioma or glioblastoma, undergoing nonglioma brain surgery, or in good health (not recorded which). Here the CDR3 DNA reads TGTGCTAGTGGCCGCGACAGTGTCGGGGCCAACGTCCTGACTTTC. This codes for CASGRDSVGANVLTF.